Shown below are 8 T cell receptor beta chains from a single sample sequenced in a study of OX40 agonist ivuxolimab in advanced cancers. The method was immunoSEQ multiplex PCR; TCRdb's version includes in-frame clones alone and lacks a portion of them. The data show around 74,000 clones, roughly 90% seen once. The sequences come from CD4+ or CD8+ T cells sorted from blood, collected in a trial of the OX40 agonist ivuxolimab. Receptors were obtained from an adult with an advanced solid tumor such as melanoma, head and neck, liver or kidney cancer.

This sequence joins TRBV6-1 and TRBJ2-5; D might be TRBD1 (5 bases). Trimming pared 4 bases from V and 4 bases from J, leaving 25 bases between. CDR3 length: 18 residues. Germline-derived CDR1 and CDR2 are MNHNS and SASEGT. The CDR3 nucleotides read TGTGCCAGCAGTGGCCACACTGGACATCCCAGGATAGGAGAGACCCAGTACTTC. It specifies CASSGHTGHPRIGETQYF.

The J gene is TRBJ1-2, the V gene TRBV6-5; D unresolved. Germline values: CDR1 MNHEY, CDR2 SVGAGI. This CDR3 contains 13 residues. V was shortened by 6 bases and J by 2 bases, with 10 bases between the two germline ends. The CDR3 loop is CASRRTVNYGYTF. The DNA of the CDR3 is TGTGCCAGCAGAAGGACGGTCAACTATGGCTACACCTTC.

J is TRBJ2-4 and V is TRBV14; perhaps D is TRBD1 or TRBD2 (6 bases each). This CDR3 spans 16 amino acids. The V gene's germline CDR1 is SGHDN and CDR2 FVKESK. V was cut by 4 bases and J by 9 bases, with 22 bases left in between. The CDR3 is CASSPLRGGSRGIQYF. The CDR3 nucleotides are TGTGCCAGCAGCCCACTTAGAGGGGGGAGTCGTGGCATTCAGTACTTC.

This rearrangement joins TRBV11-3 to TRBJ2-3; weak D call: TRBD2 (8 bases). Germline V gives CDR1 SGHNT, CDR2 YENEEA. V gave up 5 bases and J gave up 7 bases, with 19 bases separating them. This CDR3 has 15 residues. The chain's CDR3 is CASSPEGAGGHTQYF. The DNA for the CDR3 is TGTGCCAGCAGCCCCGAGGGGGCGGGAGGTCATACGCAGTATTTT. Variable domain in full (rest from reference TRBV11-3 and TRBJ2-3): EAGVVQSPRYKIIEKKQPVAFWCNPISGHNTLYWYLQNLGQGPELLIRYENEEAVDDSQLPKDRFSAERLKGVDSTLKIQPAELGDSAVYLCASSPEGAGGHTQYFGPGTRLTVL.

This clone has a single count. The rearrangement links TRBV10-3 to TRBJ1-5, with a weak D call TRBD1 (5 bases). The CDR3 sequence is 14 residues long. Deletions cut 4 bases from V and 0 bases from J, with 7 bases between. Germline CDR1 reads ENHRY; CDR2 reads SYGVKD. CDR3 sequence (DNA): TGTGCCATCAGTGTGGGGGATAGCAATCAGCCCCAGCATTTT. Translating it yields CAISVGDSNQPQHF.

This CDR3 is CASTIDYGYTF. The CDR3 DNA reads TGTGCCAGCACTATCGACTATGGCTACACCTTC. The chain has TRBV6-5 and TRBJ1-2; unclear D gene. The germline V and J ends were trimmed by 7 bases and 3 bases, with 6 bases remaining between them. Germline values: CDR1 MNHEY, CDR2 SVGAGI. The CDR3 is 11 amino acids.

V is TRBV19 and J is TRBJ2-7; D remains unclear. In germline, CDR1 is LNHDA, CDR2 SQIVND (reference sequence). The length of the CDR3 is 14 residues. Deletions cut 8 bases from V and 0 bases from J, with 14 bases between. This chain's CDR3 is CASRSTASSYEQYF. The CDR3 DNA sequence: TGTGCCAGTCGGTCGACCGCGAGCTCCTACGAGCAGTACTTC.

V and J are TRBV5-5 and TRBJ2-7; TRBD1 aligns across 12 bases. The CDR3 runs 15 residues. V shed 2 bases and J 2 bases; nucleotides not matched to a gene: 2. Germline assignment: CDR1 SGHKS and CDR2 YYEKEE (reference sequence). CDR3 nucleotide sequence: TGTGCCAGCAGCTTAGGGACAGGGGGCCCCTACGAGCAGTACTTC. Its translation: CASSLGTGGPYEQYF.